In this sample, the clone carrying this T cell receptor beta chain turned up many times. Its antigen is not identified. Unmatched junction bases numbered 6, after V lost 4 bases and J lost 6 bases. Germline-derived CDR1 and CDR2 are LGHNA and YNFKEQ. The CDR3 contains 16 residues. This sample stems from a study of human T cells and chemical hapten exposure. Per the study methods: TCRs per sample had a median of approximately 88,000 and ranged from about 23,224 to 700,000. Using its own MiXCR run on the RACE reads, TCRdb lists one record per CDR3 protein. The V and J calls, along with clone size, are taken from TCRdb and not from the paper's own processing. The sample consists of about 100,000 distinct CDR3 sequences, 9.5% to 12% of them appearing once. Notes on the study in general: TCRs above 1 in 1000 frequency stayed constant with DPC sensitization.

Sample time point: patch test 2, 6 weeks after DPC sensitization. Sample treatment: therapeutic diphenylcyclopropenone sensitization with weekly scalp DPC. Sequencing was performed on whole blood, taken in connection with sensitization to the hapten diphenylcyclopropenone (DPC). The clonotype was recovered from a woman in her 40s with alopecia areata. Some clones in this sample may be carry-over from other donors' samples. The chain combines TRBV4-2 with TRBJ1-6, with 10 bases fitting TRBD1. DNA for the CDR3: TGTGCCAGCAGCCCACCAGGGACAGGGGCTAATTCACCCCTCCACTTT. Its translation: CASSPPGTGANSPLHF.